This TCR beta chain was captured in a study of blood T cell repertoires in COVID-19. About the study: Italy, Spain and the United States were the sources of the convalescent and acute COVID-19 samples. The analysed material was cDNA or gDNA that came from T cells, B-cell-depleted T cells, or PBMCs.

In the study's own analysis: Reference gene primer amplification yielded estimated nucleated cell counts. Profiling relied on immunoSEQ multiplex PCR, and the TCRdb table lists in-frame clones only, not all of them. The V and J calls and clone size come from that table; D and trimming were worked out from the DNA. Among under 500,000 clones listed, approximately 90% were seen once. This clone was recorded only once. V dropped 2 bases and J dropped 2 bases, with 17 bases sitting between them. Germline CDR1 and CDR2: ENHRY and SYGVKD. CDR3 length: 17 residues. The sequence derives from a woman under 40 with acute or convalescent COVID-19. The rearrangement uses TRBV10-3 and TRBJ2-3; D is possibly TRBD2 (6 bases). Sequenced material: peripheral blood. CDR3 sequence (DNA): TGTGCCATCAGTGAGGCAAGGAGGGGACCATCCACAGATACGCAGTATTTT. Translation gives CAISEARRGPSTDTQYF.